One sample yielded the 17 T cell receptor beta chains listed below, sequenced in a study of response to subunit inactivated influenza vaccine. TCRdb processed the RT-PCR reads anew with MiXCR; each CDR3 protein has one entry. The sample records roughly 460,000 distinct CDR3 sequences, approximately 11% being singletons. The sequencing used PBMCs from blood, collected roughly 6 weeks after vaccination. These TCRs come from a man in his fifties or sixties who received an inactivated influenza vaccine.

The sample holds many counts of this clonotype. The V and J genes are TRBV5-1 and TRBJ2-1, with D perhaps matching TRBD1 or TRBD2 (5 bases each). With 5 bases removed from V and 2 bases from J, the gap between germline ends came to 23 bases. CDR3 size: 18 residues. Germline-derived CDR1 and CDR2 are SGHRS and YFSETQ. DNA for the CDR3: TGCGCCAGCAGTTCCTCCTCCCGTCCGGGACCTGCCTACAATGAGCAGTTCTTC. Amino acid sequence: CASSSSSRPGPAYNEQFF.

This clonotype has just a few counts. The chain has TRBV5-1 and TRBJ2-5; D could derive from TRBD1 or TRBD2 (7 bases each). Trimming pared 0 bases from V and 2 bases from J, leaving 11 bases between. Germline values: CDR1 SGHRS, CDR2 YFSETQ. The CDR3 is 15 residues long. The CDR3 loop reads CASSLAQGGQETQYF. The DNA for the CDR3 is TGCGCCAGCAGCTTGGCCCAGGGGGGGCAAGAGACCCAGTACTTC.

This chain joins TRBV15 and TRBJ2-3; TRBD2 matches at 11 bases. V was pared by 1 base and J by 6 bases, with 9 bases of the junction left unmatched. CDR1 and CDR2 from the germline V gene are LNHNV and YYDKDF (reference sequence). This CDR3 comprises 17 residues. CDR3: CATSRGVTSGRGDTQYF. The CDR3 nucleotides are TGTGCCACCAGCAGAGGGGTCACTAGCGGGAGAGGGGATACGCAGTATTTT.

The rearrangement uses TRBV3-1 and TRBJ2-1; TRBD1 might be the D (6 bases). The germline CDR1 and CDR2 sequences are LGHDT and YNNKEL (reference sequence). V dropped 0 bases and J dropped 12 bases, with 15 bases sitting between them. There are 14 residues in the CDR3. Here the CDR3 reads CASSQERTVGRQFF. In DNA, the CDR3 is TGTGCCAGCAGCCAAGAGAGGACAGTGGGACGGCAGTTCTTC.

This sequence joins TRBV5-1 and TRBJ2-7; 10 nucleotides align to TRBD2. After removal of 0 bases from V and 1 base from J, the junction contained 7 bases not matched to a gene. Germline-derived CDR1 and CDR2 are SGHRS and YFSETQ. The CDR3 is 17 amino acids. Here the CDR3 reads CASSLVLAGERSYEQYF. The CDR3 DNA reads TGCGCCAGCAGCTTGGTTCTAGCGGGAGAGAGATCCTACGAGCAGTACTTC. The whole variable domain, remainder taken from reference TRBV5-1 and TRBJ2-7, is KAGVTQTPRYLIKTRGQQVTLSCSPISGHRSVSWYQQTPGQGLQFLFEYFSETQRNKGNFPGRFSGRQFSNSRSEMNVSTLELGDSALYLCASSLVLAGERSYEQYFGPGTRLTVT.

This clonotype was seen repeatedly, ten times or more. The V call is TRBV7-2, the J call TRBJ2-1; 8 bases are shared with TRBD1. V was clipped by 0 bases and J by 14 bases; unmatched bases: 6. From germline, CDR1 is SGHTA and CDR2 FQGNSA. The CDR3 sequence is 13 residues long. The CDR3 spells CASSLARETGEFF. In DNA, the CDR3 is TGTGCCAGCAGCTTAGCGAGAGAGACAGGGGAGTTCTTC. The full variable domain, its missing parts supplied by reference TRBV7-2 and TRBJ2-1, is GAGVSQSPSNKVTEKGKDVELRCDPISGHTALYWYRQSLGQGLEFLIYFQGNSAPDKSGLPSDRFSAERTGGSVSTLTIQRTQQEDSAVYLCASSLARETGEFFGPGTRLTVL.

V and J are TRBV20-1 and TRBJ2-7; TRBD2 agrees at 12 bases. Per the germline V gene, CDR1 is DFQATT and CDR2 is SNEGSKA (reference sequence). V shed 3 bases and J 3 bases; nucleotides not matched to a gene: 3. The CDR3 runs 14 residues. The CDR3 sequence is CSARSSGRDYEQYF. The CDR3 DNA reads TGCAGTGCTAGGTCTAGCGGGAGGGACTACGAGCAGTACTTC.

This clonotype occurred many times. The rearrangement uses TRBV20-1 and TRBJ2-1; D ambiguous. Germline V CDR1 and CDR2: DFQATT, SNEGSKA (reference sequence). The CDR3 sequence is 11 residues long. Trimming took 0 bases from V and 8 from J, leaving 5 bases between them. CDR3 in amino acids: CSAREVDEQFF. The CDR3 nucleotides read TGCAGTGCTAGAGAAGTGGATGAGCAGTTCTTC.

The V call is TRBV9, the J call TRBJ2-1; 12 bases agree with TRBD2. There are 16 residues in the CDR3. Germline CDR1 is SGDLS and CDR2 is YYNGEE. The junction had 10 bases not matched to a gene; V was cut back by 8 bases and J by 4 bases. The CDR3 nucleotides are TGTGCCAGTGCCCTAGCGGGGGGGCCCCATTACAATGAGCAGTTCTTC. This sequence encodes CASALAGGPHYNEQFF.

V is TRBV10-3 and J is TRBJ2-3; D not certain. CDR1 ENHRY and CDR2 SYGVKD come from the germline V gene. CDR3 length: 14 residues. V was cut by 0 bases and J by 5 bases, with 9 bases left in between. The CDR3 spells CAISESEVVDTQYF. The CDR3, as DNA: TGTGCCATCAGTGAGTCCGAAGTTGTAGATACGCAGTATTTT.

This clonotype was detected ten times or more. This chain links TRBV12-3 or TRBV12-4 with TRBJ2-7, with 7 bases lining up with TRBD2. Unmatched junction bases numbered 2, after V lost 3 bases and J lost 6 bases. The CDR3 covers 12 residues. CDR3 sequence reads: CASSFWEGEQYF. As DNA, the CDR3 is TGTGCCAGCAGTTTTTGGGAGGGCGAGCAGTACTTC.

This chain connects TRBV28 to TRBJ1-2, with D unclear. The CDR3 is 12 residues long. V dropped 6 bases and J dropped 7 bases, with 12 bases sitting between them. CDR1 and CDR2 (germline): MDHEN, SYDVKM. DNA for the CDR3: TGTGCCAGCAGGCGTGGTGGTGGTGGCTACACCTTC. This encodes CASRRGGGGYTF.

The CDR3 nucleotides are TGTGCCAGCAGTCGTCGCGGGGGTGCCGGGGAGCTGTTTTTT. The encoded protein is CASSRRGGAGELFF. The chain uses TRBV27 and TRBJ2-2, with TRBD2 matching over 7 bases. V was clipped by 5 bases and J by 6 bases; unmatched bases: 6. Per germline, CDR1 MNHEY and CDR2 SMNVEV (reference sequence). The CDR3 extends over 14 amino acids.

The chain couples TRBV10-3 to TRBJ2-1; 9 nucleotides align to TRBD2. The V gene end was trimmed by 5 bases and the J gene end by 0 bases; junction bases not matched to a gene: 5. The CDR3 is made up of 16 amino acids. Germline V gene sequence: CDR1 ENHRY, CDR2 SYGVKD. CDR3 residues: CAISPTSGNSYNEQFF. DNA for the CDR3: TGTGCCATCAGTCCGACTAGCGGCAACTCCTACAATGAGCAGTTCTTC.

The chain combines TRBV7-9 with TRBJ2-1, with TRBD1 matching over 12 bases. V was clipped by 4 bases and J by 6 bases; unmatched bases: 10. The CDR3 has 17 amino acids. CDR1 SEHNR and CDR2 FQNEAQ come from the germline V gene (reference sequence). The CDR3 DNA follows: TGTGCCAGCAGCTCCGGACCGGGACAGGGGGCGGCCAATGAGCAGTTCTTC. It translates to CASSSGPGQGAANEQFF.

This clonotype was observed a handful of times. This chain joins TRBV6-5 and TRBJ1-2; maybe TRBD1 (5 bases). The CDR3 runs 14 residues. V was shortened by 3 bases and J by 4 bases, with 12 bases between the two germline ends. Germline V CDR1 and CDR2: MNHEY, SVGAGI. The CDR3 DNA sequence: TGTGCCAGCAGTTATTCCGGGACGGTCTATGGCTACACCTTC. It encodes CASSYSGTVYGYTF.

At least ten counts were recorded for this clonotype. This chain joins TRBV9 and TRBJ2-2; D remains ambiguous. The CDR3 sequence is 12 residues long. Germline V gives CDR1 SGDLS, CDR2 YYNGEE. Trimming removed 4 bases at V and 6 bases at J, with 7 bases between. The CDR3 protein is CASSPFAGELFF. DNA for the CDR3: TGTGCCAGCAGCCCCTTCGCCGGGGAGCTGTTTTTT.